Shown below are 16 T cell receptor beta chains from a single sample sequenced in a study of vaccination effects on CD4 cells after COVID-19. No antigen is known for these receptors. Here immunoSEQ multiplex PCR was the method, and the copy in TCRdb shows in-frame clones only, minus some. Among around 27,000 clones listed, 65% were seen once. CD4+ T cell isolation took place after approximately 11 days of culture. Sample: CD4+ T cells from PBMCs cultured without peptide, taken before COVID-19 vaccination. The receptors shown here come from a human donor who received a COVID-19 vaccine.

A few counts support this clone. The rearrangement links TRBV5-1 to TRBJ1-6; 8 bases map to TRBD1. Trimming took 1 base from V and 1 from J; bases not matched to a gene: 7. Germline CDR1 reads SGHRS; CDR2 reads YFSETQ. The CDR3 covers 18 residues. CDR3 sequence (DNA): TGCGCCAGCAGCTTGTATCAGCAGGGGGCGTCCTATAATTCACCCCTCCACTTT. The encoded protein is CASSLYQQGASYNSPLHF.

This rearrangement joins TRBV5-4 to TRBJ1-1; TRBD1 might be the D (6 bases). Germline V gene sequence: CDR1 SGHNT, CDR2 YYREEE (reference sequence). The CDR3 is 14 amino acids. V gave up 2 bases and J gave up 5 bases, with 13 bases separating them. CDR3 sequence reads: CASSFGGARTEAFF. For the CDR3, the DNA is TGTGCCAGCAGCTTCGGGGGCGCAAGAACTGAAGCTTTCTTT.

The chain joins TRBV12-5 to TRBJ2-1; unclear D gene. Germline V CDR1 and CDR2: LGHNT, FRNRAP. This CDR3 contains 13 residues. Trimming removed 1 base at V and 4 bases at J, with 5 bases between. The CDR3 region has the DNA TGTGCTAGTGGTTTGGGGGGATACAATGAGCAGTTCTTC. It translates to CASGLGGYNEQFF.

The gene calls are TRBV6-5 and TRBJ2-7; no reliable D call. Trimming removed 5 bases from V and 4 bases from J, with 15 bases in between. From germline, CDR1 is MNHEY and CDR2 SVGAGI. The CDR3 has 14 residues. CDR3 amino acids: CASSPRRTFYEQYF. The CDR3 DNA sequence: TGTGCCAGCAGTCCGAGACGGACGTTTTACGAGCAGTACTTC.

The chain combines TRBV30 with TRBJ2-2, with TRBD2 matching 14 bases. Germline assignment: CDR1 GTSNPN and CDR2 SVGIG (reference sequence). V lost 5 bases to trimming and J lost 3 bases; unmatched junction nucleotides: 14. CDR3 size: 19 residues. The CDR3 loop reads CAWVRIWTSGGLDTGELFF. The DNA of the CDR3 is TGTGCCTGGGTCCGAATTTGGACTAGCGGGGGGCTAGACACCGGGGAGCTGTTTTTT.

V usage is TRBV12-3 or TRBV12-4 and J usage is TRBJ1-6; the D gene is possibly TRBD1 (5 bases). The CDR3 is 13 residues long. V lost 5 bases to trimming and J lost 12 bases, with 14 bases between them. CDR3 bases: TGTGCCAGCAGTGGGGACGGTCCTGGACCCCTCCACTTT. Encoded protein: CASSGDGPGPLHF.

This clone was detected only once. CDR3 in DNA: TGCGCCCTTAAGGGTCGGGCAGGGGGAGAGTTCTTC. Residues: CALKGRAGGEFF. This chain connects TRBV5-1 to TRBJ2-1, with 7 nucleotides matching TRBD1. The junction had 15 bases not matched to a gene; V was cut back by 10 bases and J by 14 bases. This CDR3 region has 12 residues. CDR1 SGHRS and CDR2 YFSETQ come from the germline V gene.

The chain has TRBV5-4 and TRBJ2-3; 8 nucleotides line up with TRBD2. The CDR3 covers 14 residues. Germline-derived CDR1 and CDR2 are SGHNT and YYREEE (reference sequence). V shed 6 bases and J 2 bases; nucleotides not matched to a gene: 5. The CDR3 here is CASTTGGNTDTQYF. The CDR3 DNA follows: TGTGCCAGCACAACGGGAGGGAACACAGATACGCAGTATTTT.

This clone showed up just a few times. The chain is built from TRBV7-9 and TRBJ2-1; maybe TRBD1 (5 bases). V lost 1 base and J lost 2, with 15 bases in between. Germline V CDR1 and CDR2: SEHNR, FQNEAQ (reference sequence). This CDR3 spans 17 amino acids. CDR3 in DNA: TGTGCCAGCAGCTTAGGTCGTTGGGGCTGGACCTACAATGAGCAGTTCTTC. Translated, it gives CASSLGRWGWTYNEQFF.

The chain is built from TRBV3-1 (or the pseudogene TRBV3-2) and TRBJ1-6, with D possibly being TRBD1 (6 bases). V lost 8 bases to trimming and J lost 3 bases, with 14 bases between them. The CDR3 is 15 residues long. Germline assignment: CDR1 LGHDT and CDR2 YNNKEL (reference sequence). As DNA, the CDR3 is TGTGCCAGCCTGGACAGCGGCCACTATAATTCACCCCTCCACTTT. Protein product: CASLDSGHYNSPLHF.

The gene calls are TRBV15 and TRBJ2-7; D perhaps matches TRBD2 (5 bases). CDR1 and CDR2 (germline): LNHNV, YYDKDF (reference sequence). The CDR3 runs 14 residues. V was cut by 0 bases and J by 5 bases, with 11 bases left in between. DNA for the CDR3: TGTGCCACCAGCAGAGATAGGACTTCTGACGAGCAGTACTTC. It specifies CATSRDRTSDEQYF.

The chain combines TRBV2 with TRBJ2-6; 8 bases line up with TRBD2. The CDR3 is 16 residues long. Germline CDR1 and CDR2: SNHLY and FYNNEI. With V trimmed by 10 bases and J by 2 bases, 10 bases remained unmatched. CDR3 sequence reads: CAIGAGGRTGANVLTF. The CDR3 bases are TGTGCCATAGGGGCGGGGGGAAGGACTGGGGCCAACGTCCTGACTTTC.

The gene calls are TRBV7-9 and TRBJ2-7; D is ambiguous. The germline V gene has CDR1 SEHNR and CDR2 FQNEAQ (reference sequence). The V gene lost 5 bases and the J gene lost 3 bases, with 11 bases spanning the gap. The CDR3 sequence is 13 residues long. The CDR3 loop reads CASSPGSLYEQYF. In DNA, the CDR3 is TGTGCCAGCAGCCCTGGTTCTCTCTACGAGCAGTACTTC.

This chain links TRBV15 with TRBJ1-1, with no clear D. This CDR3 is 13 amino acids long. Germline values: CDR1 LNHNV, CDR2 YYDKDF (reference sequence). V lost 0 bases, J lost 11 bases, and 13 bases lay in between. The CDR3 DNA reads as TGTGCCACCAGCAGAGATAGAGGGTTGGATGCTTTCTTT. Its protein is CATSRDRGLDAFF. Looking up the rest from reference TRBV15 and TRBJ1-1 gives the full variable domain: DAMVIQNPRYQVTQFGKPVTLSCSQTLNHNVMYWYQQKSSQAPKLLFHYYDKDFNNEADTPDNFQSRRPNTSFCFLDIRSPGLGDTAMYLCATSRDRGLDAFFGQGTRLTVV.

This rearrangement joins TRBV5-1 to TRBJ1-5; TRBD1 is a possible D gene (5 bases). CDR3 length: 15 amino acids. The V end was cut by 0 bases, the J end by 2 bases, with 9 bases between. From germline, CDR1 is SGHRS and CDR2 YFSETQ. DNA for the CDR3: TGCGCCAGCAGCTTGGGAGGGGTGGGCAATCAGCCCCAGCATTTT. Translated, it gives CASSLGGVGNQPQHF.

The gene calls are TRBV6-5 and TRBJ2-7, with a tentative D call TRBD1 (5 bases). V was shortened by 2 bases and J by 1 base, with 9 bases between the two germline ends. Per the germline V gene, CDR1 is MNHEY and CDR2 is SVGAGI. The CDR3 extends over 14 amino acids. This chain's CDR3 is CASSYAAGSYEQYF. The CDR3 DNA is TGTGCCAGCAGTTACGCGGCAGGGTCCTACGAGCAGTACTTC.